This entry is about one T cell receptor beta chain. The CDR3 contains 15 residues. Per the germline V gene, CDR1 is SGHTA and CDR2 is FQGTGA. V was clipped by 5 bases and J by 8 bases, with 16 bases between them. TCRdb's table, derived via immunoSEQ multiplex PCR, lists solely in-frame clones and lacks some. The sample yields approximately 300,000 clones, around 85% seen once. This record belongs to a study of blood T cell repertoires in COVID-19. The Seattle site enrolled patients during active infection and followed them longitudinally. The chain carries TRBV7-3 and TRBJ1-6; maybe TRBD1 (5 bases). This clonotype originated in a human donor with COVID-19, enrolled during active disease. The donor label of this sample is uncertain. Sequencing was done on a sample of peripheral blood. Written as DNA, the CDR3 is TGTGCCAGCAGCGCCCATGGGGGAGGGGATTCACCCCTCCACTTT. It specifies CASSAHGGGDSPLHF.